These T cell receptor beta chains were read from a single sample in a study of regulatory T cells in long-lasting Graves disease. TCRdb reprocessed the multiplex PCR reads with MiXCR, giving one entry per CDR3 protein. The sample has approximately 400,000 distinct CDR3 sequences, 15% to 17% seen once. Source: peripheral blood mononuclear cells (PBMCs), taken at new diagnosis, from a patient treated with antithyroid drugs. Receptor source: a female donor with Graves disease. CDR3s include the opening cysteine and the closing phenylalanine or tryptophan. Each record gives: J gene, clone size, V gene, D gene, CDR3 protein, CDR3 DNA. D genes are given only for firm matches. Some rows have no size entry. The others give once, few or many, or a class for an expanded clone.

j_call: TRBJ2-7
clone_size: many
v_call: TRBV29-1
d_call: TRBD1
cdr3_aa: CSVEVGQGYEQYF
cdr3_nt: TGCAGCGTTGAGGTGGGACAGGGCTACGAGCAGTACTTC

j_call: TRBJ2-1
clone_size: -
v_call: TRBV19
d_call: -
cdr3_aa: CASSIDRAGAPTNEQFF
cdr3_nt: TGTGCCAGTAGTATAGATCGAGCAGGGGCCCCAACAAATGAGCAGTTCTTC

j_call: TRBJ2-1
clone_size: many
v_call: TRBV24-1
d_call: TRBD2
cdr3_aa: CATQGAGGPREQFF
cdr3_nt: TGTGCCACCCAAGGCGCGGGGGGGCCCAGGGAGCAGTTCTTC

j_call: TRBJ2-1
clone_size: many
v_call: TRBV5-1
d_call: TRBD2
cdr3_aa: CASSSFPASGRTGEQFF
cdr3_nt: TGCGCCAGCAGCTCCTTCCCCGCTAGCGGGAGAACCGGTGAGCAGTTCTTC

j_call: TRBJ1-2
clone_size: many
v_call: TRBV7-2
d_call: -
cdr3_aa: CASSLEVGDYGYTF
cdr3_nt: TGTGCCAGCAGCTTAGAGGTGGGGGACTATGGCTACACCTTC

j_call: TRBJ2-1
clone_size: -
v_call: TRBV29-1
d_call: -
cdr3_aa: CSVERGAGDEQFF
cdr3_nt: TGCAGCGTTGAAAGGGGGGCTGGGGATGAGCAGTTCTTC

j_call: TRBJ2-3
clone_size: many
v_call: TRBV28
d_call: -
cdr3_aa: CASSQGGRTDTQYF
cdr3_nt: TGTGCCAGCAGCCAGGGGGGGCGCACAGATACGCAGTATTTT

j_call: TRBJ2-7
clone_size: many
v_call: TRBV12-3/TRBV12-4
d_call: -
cdr3_aa: CASSLTAGAYEQYF
cdr3_nt: TGTGCCAGCAGTTTAACGGCGGGGGCTTACGAGCAGTACTTC

j_call: TRBJ2-5
clone_size: many
v_call: TRBV6-5
d_call: -
cdr3_aa: CASSYGPAEETQYF
cdr3_nt: TGTGCCAGCAGTTACGGGCCAGCGGAAGAGACCCAGTACTTC

j_call: TRBJ1-5
clone_size: many
v_call: TRBV6-5
d_call: TRBD1
cdr3_aa: CASSYDRVNQPQHF
cdr3_nt: TGTGCCAGCAGTTACGACAGGGTCAATCAGCCCCAGCATTTT

j_call: TRBJ2-3
clone_size: -
v_call: TRBV20-1
d_call: -
cdr3_aa: CSAKGTSGTDTQYF
cdr3_nt: TGCAGTGCTAAAGGGACTTCTGGCACAGATACGCAGTATTTT

j_call: TRBJ2-1
clone_size: many
v_call: TRBV3-1
d_call: TRBD1
cdr3_aa: CASLEGQDNEQFF
cdr3_nt: TGTGCCAGCTTAGAGGGACAGGACAATGAGCAGTTCTTC

j_call: TRBJ1-2
clone_size: many
v_call: TRBV12-5
d_call: TRBD1
cdr3_aa: CASGLVTGTGGVNYGYTF
cdr3_nt: TGTGCTAGTGGTTTGGTAACCGGGACAGGGGGAGTCAACTATGGCTACACCTTC

j_call: TRBJ2-7
clone_size: many
v_call: TRBV6-1
d_call: -
cdr3_aa: CASRKEETTYEQYF
cdr3_nt: TGTGCCAGCAGAAAAGAGGAGACAACCTACGAGCAGTACTTC

j_call: TRBJ1-1
clone_size: many
v_call: TRBV24-1
d_call: -
cdr3_aa: CATQRGEGTEAFF
cdr3_nt: TGTGCCACCCAGAGGGGAGAGGGCACTGAAGCTTTCTTT

j_call: TRBJ2-5
clone_size: few
v_call: TRBV5-1
d_call: -
cdr3_aa: CASSFHQETQYF
cdr3_nt: TGCGCCAGCAGCTTTCATCAAGAGACCCAGTACTTC

j_call: TRBJ2-5
clone_size: many
v_call: TRBV6-1
d_call: -
cdr3_aa: CATTRERGETQYF
cdr3_nt: TGTGCCACTACCCGGGAAAGGGGGGAGACCCAGTACTTC

j_call: TRBJ2-5
clone_size: many
v_call: TRBV6-1
d_call: -
cdr3_aa: CASRPPRVHETQYF
cdr3_nt: TGTGCCAGCAGGCCCCCCCGGGTCCATGAGACCCAGTACTTC

j_call: TRBJ2-7
clone_size: many
v_call: TRBV4-3
d_call: -
cdr3_aa: CASSQERELGEQYF
cdr3_nt: TGCGCCAGCAGCCAAGAAAGGGAACTGGGCGAGCAGTACTTC

j_call: TRBJ1-1
clone_size: many
v_call: TRBV11-3
d_call: -
cdr3_aa: CASSPGSGDTEAFF
cdr3_nt: TGTGCCAGCAGCCCTGGCTCAGGGGACACTGAAGCTTTCTTT

j_call: TRBJ2-5
clone_size: many
v_call: TRBV20-1
d_call: -
cdr3_aa: CSAREGTPGTQYF
cdr3_nt: TGCAGTGCTAGAGAAGGTACCCCAGGGACCCAGTACTTC

j_call: TRBJ2-1
clone_size: many
v_call: TRBV12-3/TRBV12-4
d_call: -
cdr3_aa: CASSSSSWNEQFF
cdr3_nt: TGTGCCAGCAGCTCTTCTTCTTGGAATGAGCAGTTCTTC

j_call: TRBJ2-7
clone_size: -
v_call: TRBV5-1
d_call: TRBD1
cdr3_aa: CASSSPQTGGDPDYEQYF
cdr3_nt: TGCGCCAGCAGCTCCCCCCAGACAGGGGGCGATCCGGACTACGAGCAGTACTTC

j_call: TRBJ2-3
clone_size: many
v_call: TRBV7-9
d_call: TRBD2
cdr3_aa: CASSLVGAGVSDTQYF
cdr3_nt: TGTGCCAGCAGCTTAGTAGGAGCGGGAGTGTCAGATACGCAGTATTTT

j_call: TRBJ1-2
clone_size: many
v_call: TRBV2
d_call: -
cdr3_aa: CASSESYGYTF
cdr3_nt: TGTGCCAGCAGTGAAAGCTATGGCTACACCTTC

j_call: TRBJ2-3
clone_size: many
v_call: TRBV4-1
d_call: TRBD2
cdr3_aa: CASSTRLAGGTDTQYF
cdr3_nt: TGCGCCAGCAGCACCCGACTAGCGGGGGGCACAGATACGCAGTATTTT

j_call: TRBJ1-6
clone_size: many
v_call: TRBV12-3/TRBV12-4
d_call: -
cdr3_aa: CASSAGTFGSPLHF
cdr3_nt: TGTGCCAGCAGTGCCGGGACCTTCGGTTCACCCCTCCACTTT

j_call: TRBJ2-1
clone_size: -
v_call: TRBV29-1
d_call: -
cdr3_aa: CSVLSSDNEQFF
cdr3_nt: TGCAGCGTTCTTTCCAGTGACAATGAGCAGTTCTTC

j_call: TRBJ2-1
clone_size: many
v_call: TRBV3-1
d_call: -
cdr3_aa: CASSGRYNEQFF
cdr3_nt: TGTGCCAGCAGTGGCAGATACAATGAGCAGTTCTTC

j_call: TRBJ2-1
clone_size: few
v_call: TRBV28
d_call: TRBD1
cdr3_aa: CASSPGQGMTSEQFF
cdr3_nt: TGTGCCAGCAGTCCCGGACAGGGTATGACGAGTGAGCAGTTCTTC

j_call: TRBJ1-2
clone_size: many
v_call: TRBV9
d_call: -
cdr3_aa: CASSPSRGPGYTF
cdr3_nt: TGTGCCAGCAGCCCCTCCCGTGGACCTGGCTACACCTTC

j_call: TRBJ2-5
clone_size: few
v_call: TRBV7-9
d_call: -
cdr3_aa: CASSFEQFSDF
cdr3_nt: TGTGCCAGCAGCTTTGAGCAATTTTCGGACTTC

j_call: TRBJ1-1
clone_size: -
v_call: TRBV5-1
d_call: TRBD1
cdr3_aa: CASSSRQGAYTEAFF
cdr3_nt: TGCGCCAGCAGCAGCAGACAGGGGGCGTACACTGAAGCTTTCTTT

j_call: TRBJ1-1
clone_size: many
v_call: TRBV9
d_call: -
cdr3_aa: CASSVVNREVVSGRNTEAFF
cdr3_nt: TGTGCCAGCAGCGTAGTGAACAGGGAGGTGGTGAGCGGGAGGAACACTGAAGCTTTCTTT

j_call: TRBJ2-7
clone_size: many
v_call: TRBV20-1
d_call: TRBD2
cdr3_aa: CSAPPAGGPGEQYF
cdr3_nt: TGCAGTGCTCCGCCAGCGGGAGGGCCGGGGGAGCAGTACTTC

j_call: TRBJ1-1
clone_size: many
v_call: TRBV5-1
d_call: -
cdr3_aa: CASSLVVNTEAFF
cdr3_nt: TGCGCCAGCAGCTTGGTTGTGAACACTGAAGCTTTCTTT

j_call: TRBJ1-6
clone_size: many
v_call: TRBV3-1
d_call: -
cdr3_aa: CASSLTRGTSPLHF
cdr3_nt: TGTGCCAGCAGCCTGACACGGGGGACTTCACCCCTCCACTTT

j_call: TRBJ1-6
clone_size: many
v_call: TRBV9
d_call: -
cdr3_aa: CASSPGRGESYNSPLHF
cdr3_nt: TGTGCCAGCAGCCCCGGGAGAGGGGAATCCTATAATTCACCCCTCCACTTT

j_call: TRBJ2-3
clone_size: many
v_call: TRBV29-1
d_call: TRBD1
cdr3_aa: CSVVTGGIGDTQYF
cdr3_nt: TGCAGCGTTGTAACAGGGGGCATAGGAGATACGCAGTATTTT

j_call: TRBJ2-1
clone_size: many
v_call: TRBV3-1
d_call: TRBD2
cdr3_aa: CASRSTSGGANEQFF
cdr3_nt: TGTGCCAGCAGATCTACTAGCGGGGGGGCCAATGAGCAGTTCTTC